This section outlines one TCR beta chain sequence together with its context. The antigen remains undetermined. Both 60 Vbeta primers and 13 Jbeta primers went into the PCR. TCRdb keeps only in-frame clones here, not all; method: immunoSEQ multiplex PCR. Here the sample spans roughly 200,000 clones, roughly four fifths being singletons. It was healthy bone marrow donors who served as donors. The data were taken from a study of cytomegalovirus exposure and HLA in healthy donors. Study results and limitations: The productive fraction for most TCR beta V segments was about 87% or about 30% in an earlier analysis. Apparent HLA restriction characterized most CMV-associated TCR beta chains in a later analysis. In a later analysis, specific HLA alleles were associated with approximately 16,000 TCR beta sequences at a 0.05 false discovery rate.

The CDR3 is 12 amino acids. Germline-derived CDR1 and CDR2 are SGHRS and YFSETQ. Germline trimming cut 5 bases from V and 6 bases from J; bases unmatched to any gene: 4. Source material: PBMCs. The chain recombines TRBV5-1 with TRBJ2-7, with 8 positions matching TRBD2. This clonotype was sampled from a man in his thirties or forties in good health and CMV-seronegative. The CDR3 DNA sequence: TGCGCCAGCAGACTAGCGGCGGGCGAGCAGTACTTC. Amino acids: CASRLAAGEQYF.